The source of this TCR beta chain is a study of blood T cells in healthy people across ages (dated by TCRdb to between 2014 and 2017). Study-wide context: In model experiments, roughly one uniquely barcoded TCR beta cDNA molecule per two T cells was captured by template switching. The study measured age-related changes in TCR beta repertoire diversity using deep sequencing normalized with unique cDNA molecular identifiers. The donors were split into four age groups: young (average around 15 years), middle-aged (39), aged (roughly 60) and long-lived (about 82). To avoid experimental bias, donors of different ages were distributed randomly across sequencing lanes. For two donors (one aged 18 to 30 and one aged 80 or older), the study analyzed two additional independent replicas of 1 million unique cDNA reads from the same blood draw. The study at large found these results: Donor CMV infection status was unknown, potentially confounding age-related changes in expanded clonotypes. Compared with the aged group, more naive CD4+ T cells, fewer expanded clones and increased TCR diversity were shown by the long-lived group, suggesting age selection. There was a strong correlation between observed TCR beta diversity and the percentage of naive T cells measured by flow cytometry. Conclusive comparison of naive and antigen-experienced compartments was prevented by the profiling of bulk unsorted PBMCs. Estimates of total diversity from one million sequenced T cells were regarded as lower bounds and underestimates. Observed TCR beta diversity per million T cells fell roughly linearly with age, and a significant reduction was already apparent by age roughly 40.

Donors were a few dozen systemically healthy Caucasian individuals from Russia aged about 6 to 100 years. Each donor gave around 9 milliliters of peripheral blood, collected into EDTA-treated Vacutainer tubes. Ficoll-Paque density-gradient centrifugation was used to isolate PBMCs, with at least 6.5 million per sample. Total RNA was extracted from PBMCs with Trizol reagent, with at least 5 micrograms obtained per sample. For every donor, flow cytometry on a PBMC aliquot measured the percentage of naive CD45RAhigh/CD27high T cells. Library method: 5' RACE. Sequenced using an Illumina HiSeq 2500. The second PCR ran for roughly 7 to 11 cycles and used a J-beta primer mix along with a sample-barcoded 5' primer. A template-switch 5' adaptor carrying 12 random nucleotides introduced a unique molecular identifier onto each TCR beta cDNA molecule. Each sample yielded at least 2.5 million CDR3-containing paired-end reads. The Mint cDNA synthesis kit, primed by a TRBC-specific oligonucleotide, was used to synthesize first-strand cDNA from all RNA. Following uracil-DNA glycosylase treatment, a first 18-cycle PCR with universal primers M1SS and BC2_uni_R was performed on all cDNA. The authors' analysis ran thus. Each sample was normalized by randomly selecting 1 million high-quality reads, each carrying a distinct molecular identifier. Instead of being binned into consensus sequences, reads with shared molecular identifiers were discarded. MiTCR, with a Q25 quality threshold and the strictest error-elimination algorithm, was used for CDR3 identification, clonotype clustering and error correction. A nonparametric unseen species model with Euler transformation was used to estimate a lower bound on total TCR beta diversity. Using fastp trimming at Q25 and MiXCR clonotype assembly, TCRdb reanalyzed the public sequencing data and kept in-frame beta chains. Identical CDR3 protein sequences are pooled into one entry, listed with their most common genes and DNA. The V and J calls here are based on TCRdb, not the publication. The sample table holds 540,000 or so distinct CDR3 sequences, of which 27% were seen once. 18% of the sample goes to the ten largest clones.

Remarks on this clonotype: Its antigen remains unidentified. It has no much larger one-base neighbor in the sample; base qualities were not kept.

The specimen sequenced was blood. The TCR was taken from a woman in her 70s in good health.

The CDR3 sequence is CAISSGQGSTEAFF. The DNA reads as follows: TGTGCCATCAGCTCGGGACAGGGGTCCACTGAAGCTTTCTTT. This chain is built from TRBV10-3 and TRBJ1-1, and 10 junctional nucleotides match TRBD1. There are 14 amino acids in the CDR3, from cysteine to phenylalanine inclusive. Kept here is only the CDR3 DNA, which spans 42 bases and is read in frame from base 1. The germline V and J ends show losses of 6 bases and 4 bases respectively, and no gene match explains 5 bases of the junction. Sequences ENHRY (CDR1) and SYGVKD (CDR2) are obtained from the germline V gene.